The 22 T cell receptor beta chains below were found in one sample sequenced in a study of blood T cells in healthy people across ages. Then a second PCR, running about 6 to 12 cycles, was carried out with a sample-barcoded 5' primer and a J-beta primer mix. MiXCR was run by TCRdb on the 5' RACE reads, yielding one entry per CDR3 protein. The table lists roughly 860,000 distinct CDR3 sequences, about 59% of them singletons. The sequenced sample consisted of blood. These receptors came from a man aged 25-45 years in good health.

This clonotype was found a few times. As DNA, the CDR3 is TGTGCCAGCAGTTCCGTCTACAATGAGCAGTTCTTC. Amino acids: CASSSVYNEQFF. The chain couples TRBV6-5 to TRBJ2-1; D call uncertain. V lost 4 bases to trimming and J lost 3 bases, with 4 bases between them. This CDR3 comprises 12 residues. CDR1 MNHEY and CDR2 SVGAGI come from the germline V gene.

The V call is TRBV6-1, the J call TRBJ1-5; D uncertain. CDR1 MNHNS and CDR2 SASEGT come from the germline V gene. Trimming removed 2 bases from V and 4 bases from J, with 9 bases in between. The CDR3 has 14 amino acids. The DNA for the CDR3 is TGTGCCAGCAGTGAAAGGGTTGGGAATCAGCCCCAGCATTTT. This translates into CASSERVGNQPQHF.

The chain couples TRBV7-9 to TRBJ2-1, with TRBD2 matching over 7 bases. V gave up 8 bases and J gave up 10 bases; unmatched junction bases: 5. The CDR3 has 11 residues. Germline values: CDR1 SEHNR, CDR2 FQNEAQ (reference sequence). In DNA, the CDR3 is TGTGCCAGCCCCGCCGGGGGGGAGCAGTTCTTC. This encodes CASPAGGEQFF.

The V call is TRBV12-5, the J call TRBJ2-3, with 7 bases matching TRBD2. Germline trimming cut 6 bases from V and 7 bases from J; bases unmatched to any gene: 13. Germline-derived CDR1 and CDR2 are LGHNT and FRNRAP. The CDR3 consists of 15 residues. The CDR3 DNA is TGTGCTAGTGGCCACCCGGGGAGGGGACCATATACGCAGTATTTT. This gives the protein CASGHPGRGPYTQYF.

This sequence joins TRBV5-6 and TRBJ2-1; D not certain. Germline values: CDR1 SGHDT, CDR2 YYEEEE. The CDR3 has 13 amino acids. Trimming took 6 bases from V and 7 from J, leaving 14 bases between them. CDR3 loop: CASTRTALNEQFF. DNA for the CDR3: TGTGCCAGCACCAGGACGGCTCTTAATGAGCAGTTCTTC. Looking up the rest from reference TRBV5-6 and TRBJ2-1 gives the full variable domain: DAGVTQSPTHLIKTRGQQVTLRCSPKSGHDTVSWYQQALGQGPQFIFQYYEEEERQRGNFPDRFSGHQFPNYSSELNVNALLLGDSALYLCASTRTALNEQFFGPGTRLTVL.

The V and J genes are TRBV7-2 and TRBJ2-3, with a weak D call TRBD2 (5 bases). Germline V gene lookup returns CDR1 SGHTA and CDR2 FQGNSA. The CDR3 is made up of 14 amino acids. The V end was cut by 4 bases, the J end by 2 bases, with 10 bases between. DNA for the CDR3: TGTGCCAGCAGCTCCGACTATAACACAGATACGCAGTATTTT. Residues: CASSSDYNTDTQYF.

Comments on this clonotype: At one boundary the junction diverges from the germline segment, which might be a read error. In DNA form, the CDR3 reads TGTGCCAGCAGCGTAGCGGGGGGACTTTACACAGATGCGCAGTATTTT. As protein: CASSVAGGLYTDAQYF. The chain uses TRBV9 and TRBJ2-3, with TRBD2 identical over 7 bases. Germline CDR1 is SGDLS and CDR2 is YYNGEE. The CDR3 runs 16 residues.

The chain joins TRBV7-2 to TRBJ2-4, with a possible D match to TRBD1 (6 bases). The CDR3 runs to 13 residues. The V end lost 3 bases, the J end lost 8 bases, and 11 bases lay between the germline ends. CDR1 and CDR2 from the germline V gene are SGHTA and FQGNSA. The CDR3 loop reads CASSLGAADIQYF. Here the CDR3 DNA reads TGTGCCAGCAGCTTGGGGGCCGCGGACATTCAGTACTTC.

The rearrangement joins TRBV9 to TRBJ2-5; 8 bases match TRBD2. V lost 1 base, J lost 5 bases, and 13 bases stayed unmatched. The germline gives CDR1 SGDLS, CDR2 YYNGEE. The CDR3 sequence is 17 residues long. In DNA form, the CDR3 reads TGTGCCAGCAGCGTATCCATCGGAGCGGGGGTCGGTGAGACCCAGTACTTC. Protein product: CASSVSIGAGVGETQYF.

In this sample, this clonotype turned up a few times. The chain combines TRBV2 with TRBJ1-2; D gene ambiguous. Germline V CDR1 and CDR2: SNHLY, FYNNEI. The CDR3 sequence is 13 residues long. V shed 2 bases and J shed 8 bases, with 12 bases lying between them. CDR3 sequence: CASSESSRGGYTF. CDR3 nucleotides: TGTGCCAGCAGTGAAAGCAGCCGTGGAGGCTACACCTTC.

The rearrangement joins TRBV25-1 to TRBJ2-5, with D possibly matching TRBD1 (6 bases). Between the trimmed V and J ends, which lost 4 bases and 3 bases, there was a span of 15 bases. Per the germline V gene, CDR1 is MGHDK and CDR2 is SYGVNS. This CDR3 has 15 residues. CDR3 loop: CASSVRARGEETQYF. In DNA form, the CDR3 reads TGTGCCAGCAGTGTTCGCGCCAGGGGAGAAGAGACCCAGTACTTC.

This clonotype appeared once. The V gene is TRBV10-3, the J gene TRBJ2-1; D is tentatively TRBD1 or TRBD2 (7 bases each). Near its end, the DNA agrees better with TRBJ2-7, so the J call may be wrong. The CDR3 loop spans 14 amino acids. Germline V CDR1 and CDR2: ENHRY, SYGVKD. The CDR3 protein is CAISESGGGKEQYF. CDR3 nucleotide sequence: TGTGCCATCAGTGAGTCGGGAGGGGGCAAAGAGCAGTACTTC.

The gene calls are TRBV6-2 or TRBV6-3 and TRBJ2-5; TRBD2 aligns across 15 bases. CDR3 length: 14 amino acids. CDR1 MNHEY and CDR2 SVGEGT come from the germline V gene. V dropped 11 bases and J dropped 6; count of bases not matched to a gene: 7. DNA for the CDR3: TGTGCCGCTAGGACTAGCGGGGGGGCAAAGACCCAGTACTTC. Amino acid sequence: CAARTSGGAKTQYF.

This clonotype was observed a handful of times. The chain uses TRBV20-1 and TRBJ1-2; D is uncertain. The V gene lost 1 base and the J gene lost 2 bases, with 14 bases spanning the gap. Germline-derived CDR1 and CDR2 are DFQATT and SNEGSKA (reference sequence). This CDR3 is 15 amino acids long. CDR3: CSARGVGTPNYGYTF. Here the CDR3 DNA reads TGCAGTGCTAGAGGGGTGGGAACACCGAACTATGGCTACACCTTC.

This clonotype has just a few counts. CDR3 loop: CSARDLGLAPETQYF. The DNA for the CDR3 is TGCAGTGCTAGAGATTTGGGGCTAGCCCCAGAGACCCAGTACTTC. V gene TRBV20-1 combines with J gene TRBJ2-5; D assignment may be TRBD1 or TRBD2 (5 bases each). Germline loops: CDR1 DFQATT, CDR2 SNEGSKA (reference sequence). V gave up 0 bases and J gave up 4 bases, with 15 bases separating them. CDR3 size: 15 residues.

The chain employs TRBV9 and TRBJ2-1; D not resolved. Trimming removed 0 bases at V and 5 bases at J, with 6 bases between. CDR1 and CDR2 (germline): SGDLS, YYNGEE. The CDR3 length is 13 residues. The CDR3 protein is CASSVVTNNEQFF. The CDR3 DNA reads as TGTGCCAGCAGCGTAGTCACTAACAATGAGCAGTTCTTC.

This sequence joins TRBV7-9 and TRBJ2-1; no definite D call. The V gene's germline CDR1 is SEHNR and CDR2 FQNEAQ (reference sequence). V shed 5 bases and J shed 10 bases, with 6 bases lying between them. The CDR3 contains 10 residues. The CDR3 DNA reads as TGTGCCAGCAGCGTAGAGGAGCAGTTCTTC. Translating it yields CASSVEEQFF.

The chain has TRBV7-9 and TRBJ2-4, with 8 bases that match TRBD1. Unmatched junction bases numbered 11, after V lost 4 bases and J lost 0 bases. This CDR3 is built from 18 residues. Germline loops: CDR1 SEHNR, CDR2 FQNEAQ (reference sequence). CDR3 region: CASSSGQGGSIAKNIQYF. CDR3 in DNA: TGTGCCAGCAGCTCCGGACAGGGAGGTTCTATAGCCAAAAACATTCAGTACTTC.

This chain uses TRBV9 with TRBJ2-7; 10 positions match TRBD1. With V trimmed by 3 bases and J by 0 bases, 3 bases remained unmatched. CDR3 length: 15 amino acids. Per the germline V gene, CDR1 is SGDLS and CDR2 is YYNGEE. The CDR3 loop is CASSAGQGLSYEQYF. In nucleotides, the CDR3 is TGTGCCAGCAGCGCGGGACAGGGGCTCTCCTACGAGCAGTACTTC.

In this sample, this clonotype turned up once. This sequence joins TRBV7-9 and TRBJ1-5, with unresolved D. CDR1 SEHNR and CDR2 FQNEAQ come from the germline V gene (reference sequence). The CDR3 spans 14 residues. V dropped 2 bases and J dropped 3 bases, with 8 bases sitting between them. CDR3 sequence: CASSLWGNNQPQHF. The CDR3 nucleotides are TGTGCCAGCAGCTTATGGGGAAACAATCAGCCCCAGCATTTT.

This chain connects TRBV7-2 to TRBJ2-7, with D perhaps assigned TRBD1 or TRBD2 (6 bases each). V was cut by 4 bases and J by 7 bases, with 14 bases left in between. The germline V gene has CDR1 SGHTA and CDR2 FQGNSA. The CDR3 has 13 amino acids. This chain's CDR3 is CASSSVQGGEQYF. The CDR3 DNA is TGTGCCAGCAGCTCCGTACAGGGAGGAGAGCAGTACTTC.

The J gene is TRBJ2-1, the V gene TRBV28, with D uncertain. Germline assignment: CDR1 MDHEN and CDR2 SYDVKM. V lost 2 bases to trimming and J lost 1 base, with 12 bases between them. The CDR3 is made up of 16 amino acids. CDR3 residues: CASSLGPLGSYNEQFF. DNA of the CDR3: TGTGCCAGCAGTTTAGGGCCCCTAGGGTCCTACAATGAGCAGTTCTTC.